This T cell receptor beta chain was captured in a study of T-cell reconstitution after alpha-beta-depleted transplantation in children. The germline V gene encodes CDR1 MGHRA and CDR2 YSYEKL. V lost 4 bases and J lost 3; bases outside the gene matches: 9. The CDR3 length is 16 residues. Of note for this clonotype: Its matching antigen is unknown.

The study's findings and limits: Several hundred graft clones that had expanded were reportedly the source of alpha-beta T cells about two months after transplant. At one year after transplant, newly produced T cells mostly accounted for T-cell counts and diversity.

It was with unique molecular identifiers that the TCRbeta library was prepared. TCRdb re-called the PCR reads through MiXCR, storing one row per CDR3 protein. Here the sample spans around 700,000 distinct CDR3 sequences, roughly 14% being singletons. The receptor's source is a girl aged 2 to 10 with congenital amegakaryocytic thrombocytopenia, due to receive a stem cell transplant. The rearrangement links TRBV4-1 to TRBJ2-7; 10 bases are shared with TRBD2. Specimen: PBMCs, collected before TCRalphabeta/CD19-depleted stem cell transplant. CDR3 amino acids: CASSPGPSSGSYEQYF. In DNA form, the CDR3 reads TGCGCCAGCAGCCCAGGACCTTCTAGCGGGAGCTACGAGCAGTACTTC.